This T cell receptor beta chain emerged from a study of PD-1 blockade in mismatch repair-deficient tumors. Findings and limits, study-wide: Tumor-resident clones, often absent from pretreatment blood, expanded after pembrolizumab and then contracted.

The assay was immunoSEQ multiplex PCR, and TCRdb's table has in-frame clones only and misses some. The sample has more than 12,000 clones, approximately 80% seen once. The time point is: 10-day in vitro stimulation with candidate neoantigen peptide 4. Turning to this clone: Its antigen is not identified.

Trimming took 5 bases from V and 5 from J, leaving 13 bases between them. Per the germline V gene, CDR1 is SNHLY and CDR2 is FYNNEI. The CDR3 consists of 14 residues. This specimen was cells cultured in vitro, taken from a patient treated with pembrolizumab. The receptor comes from an adult with mismatch repair-deficient cancer. This chain joins TRBV2 and TRBJ1-5, with D perhaps TRBD1 (5 bases). CDR3 coding DNA: TGTGCCAGCAGTCGTTGGGGGGGGGATCAGCCCCAGCATTTT. This gives the protein CASSRWGGDQPQHF. Full variable domain (missing parts from reference TRBV2 and TRBJ1-5): EPEVTQTPSHQVTQMGQEVILRCVPISNHLYFYWYRQILGQKVEFLVSFYNNEISEKSEIFDDQFSVERPDGSNFTLKIRSTKLEDSAMYFCASSRWGGDQPQHFGDGTRLSIL.